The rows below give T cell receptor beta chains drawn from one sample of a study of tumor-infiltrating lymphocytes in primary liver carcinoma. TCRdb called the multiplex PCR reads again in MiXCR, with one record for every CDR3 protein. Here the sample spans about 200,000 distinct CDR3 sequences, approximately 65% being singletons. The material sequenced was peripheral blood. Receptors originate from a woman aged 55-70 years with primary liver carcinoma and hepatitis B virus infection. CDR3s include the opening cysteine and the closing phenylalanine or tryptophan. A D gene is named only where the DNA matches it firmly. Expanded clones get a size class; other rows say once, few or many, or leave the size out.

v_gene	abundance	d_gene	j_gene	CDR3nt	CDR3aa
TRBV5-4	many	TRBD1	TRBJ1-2	TGTGCCAGCAGCGCCCGGGACAGAAACTATGGCTACACCTTC	CASSARDRNYGYTF
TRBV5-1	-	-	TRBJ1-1	TGCGCCAGCAACTTGGGAGGGACTGAAGCTTTCTTT	CASNLGGTEAFF
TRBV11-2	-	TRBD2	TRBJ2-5	TGTGCCAGCAGCTTAGGTAGCGGGACAACCCACGAGATCCAGTACTTC	CASSLGSGTTHEIQYF
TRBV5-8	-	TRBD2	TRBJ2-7	TGTGCCAGCCTCTTCCTGGGACTAGCAGGACCGGTCGTCAACGAGCAGTACTTC	CASLFLGLAGPVVNEQYF
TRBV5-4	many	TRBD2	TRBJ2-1	TGTGCCAGCAGCCGCCGGACTAGCGGGAGTGAGCAGTTCTTC	CASSRRTSGSEQFF
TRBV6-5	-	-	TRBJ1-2	TGTGCCAGCAGTTGCTCGAGGGCGGCGCATGGTTACACCTTC	CASSCSRAAHGYTF
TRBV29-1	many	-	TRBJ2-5	TGCAGCGCCACACGGGACGCGCCCCAGTACTTC	CSATRDAPQYF
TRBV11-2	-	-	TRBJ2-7	TGTGCCAGCAGCGTAGAAACCCTTGGAGAGCAGTACTTC	CASSVETLGEQYF
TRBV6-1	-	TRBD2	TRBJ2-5	TGTGCCAGCAGCCCAAAACGTCTAGCGGGAGACGAGACCCAGCACTTC	CASSPKRLAGDETQHF
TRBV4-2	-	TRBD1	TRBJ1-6	TGTGCCAGCAGCGACAGGGGGTATGACAGTAATTCACCCCTCCACTTT	CASSDRGYDSNSPLHF
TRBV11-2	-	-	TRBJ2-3	TGTGCCAGCAACTTAACGGGAGCCGAAGATACGCAGTATTTT	CASNLTGAEDTQYF
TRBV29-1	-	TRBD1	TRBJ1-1	TGCAGCGCGGCAACAGGGGTGAACACTGAAGCTTTCTTC	CSAATGVNTEAFF
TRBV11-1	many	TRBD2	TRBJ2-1	TGTGCCAGCTGGAGCGGGAGCTCCTACAATGAGCAGTTCTTC	CASWSGSSYNEQFF
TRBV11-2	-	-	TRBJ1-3	TGTGCCAGCAGCTCGCGCCTCCCGACAGATGGCTCTGGAAACACCATACATTTT	CASSSRLPTDGSGNTIHF
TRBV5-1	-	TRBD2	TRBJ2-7	TGCGCCAGCAGCTTGAGCGCTAGCGGGAGTCGAGAGCAGTACTTC	CASSLSASGSREQYF
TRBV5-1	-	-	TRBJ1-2	TGCGCCAGCAGCTTGCGCTCGGGCGGAGACTATGGCTACACCTTC	CASSLRSGGDYGYTF